Described below is a single T cell receptor (beta chain) sequence and its context. The target of this receptor is not known. No base quality values were provided; no much bigger clone lies one nucleotide off. These data come from a study of blood T cell repertoires in COVID-19 (dated by TCRdb to the early 2020s). Background on the whole study: Samples from collaborators originated in the United States, Italy and Spain and spanned both the acute and convalescent phases of COVID-19. The prospective study material was composed of cDNA or gDNA derived from T cells, B-cell-depleted T cells, or PBMCs. Deeply sampled blood TCRbeta repertoires from subjects exposed to, actively infected with, or recovered from COVID-19 were included in the dataset. The repertoires were released in a freely available public database meant as a resource for research on the immune response to SARS-CoV-2. Samples came from the ongoing ImmuneRACE study (first 160 participants) plus 1,254 subjects from 6 global collaborators. Nearly every sample came with metadata listing a de-identified subject ID, COVID-19 status, age in years and sex. Where available, HLA class I and class II types were taken from metadata supplied by the sample provider and were not determined by assay-based typing. What the research found in general, with its limitations: Clinical and demographic metadata were provided uncurated, with the amount varying by source and participant.

Participants in the prospective study were aged about 18 to 95 years, lived in more than 20 United States geographic areas, and enrolled through a virtual design. In the prospective study, participants were assigned to cohorts based on the clinical history participants reported in a screening survey and a study questionnaire. ImmuneRACE Cohort 3 recovered participants were defined by two consecutive negative NP/OP PCR tests, healthcare professional clearance, or symptom resolution. In the prospective study, whole blood, serum and a nasopharyngeal or oropharyngeal swab were collected from each participant by mobile phlebotomists. Participants in the prospective study had the option to provide additional blood draws and questionnaires over an approximately 2-month period. Prospective study blood samples were shipped either frozen or at room temperature before DNA extraction. TCRbeta CDR3 regions were amplified from genomic DNA using the immunoSEQ Assay, a bias-controlled multiplex PCR. Regarding the original processing steps: Nucleated cell counts per sample were estimated from amplification of reference gene primers within the assay. Sequence reads were collapsed and filtered to measure the absolute abundance of every unique TCRbeta CDR3 rearrangement. For each sample, productive Simpson clonality was calculated by taking the square root of Simpson's diversity index across productive rearrangements. TCRdb's version of the immuneACCESS table is confined to in-frame rearrangements and falls short of the full clone set. An unresolved V gene accounts for under half of the shortfall where checked; the remainder is of unknown origin. D and trimming were read from the DNA, whereas the V and J calls and clone size are those reported in that table. The sample contains under 350,000 clones, approximately 91% of them found a single time. The ten largest clones add up to approximately 1.5% of the sample.

Source material: PBMCs or T cells enriched from blood (not recorded which). The receptor was isolated from a woman in her forties who had recovered from COVID-19.

Here is the DNA: TGTGCCAGCAGTTACTCAGGGGGCAGGGCCCGCGGGGAGCTGTTTTTT. This is translated as CASSYSGGRARGELFF. Rearrangement joined TRBV6-5 to TRBJ2-2; 7 nucleotides in the junction match TRBD1. The CDR3, cysteine through phenylalanine, is 16 amino acids long. Only the CDR3 part of the read is kept: 48 bases, read in frame from the first base. Clipping removes 0 bases from V and 7 bases from J, with 8 as the unmatched junction base count. CDR1 MNHEY and CDR2 SVGAGI were looked up in the germline V gene.